The clone carrying this TCR beta chain was detected only a few times. Documented time point: patch test 1, 2 weeks after DPC sensitization. Treatment in this sample: therapeutic diphenylcyclopropenone sensitization with weekly scalp DPC. Only after blood had been drawn was each patch test applied. The junction had 6 bases not matched to a gene; V was cut back by 5 bases and J by 3 bases. Germline V gene lookup returns CDR1 GTSNPN and CDR2 SVGIG (reference sequence). This CDR3 has 14 amino acids. The sample originates from a study of human T cells and chemical hapten exposure. Overall study context: Skin on the upper inner arm, around 2 cm by around 2 cm in size, was sensitized with 2% DPC.

In the original workflow: Samples ranged from about 20,000 to 750,000 TCRs, with a median of 95,638. One entry per CDR3 protein, called by TCRdb with MiXCR from the RACE reads. These V and J calls originate from TCRdb's pipeline instead of the authors' own analysis. The sample carries 380,000 or so distinct CDR3 sequences, more than 4.5% recorded once. The V and J genes are TRBV30 and TRBJ1-1, with 10 positions matching TRBD1. The source is a woman aged 50 to 60 with alopecia areata. Some clones in this sample may be carry-over from other donors' samples. Here the sequenced sample was whole blood, taken in connection with sensitization to the hapten diphenylcyclopropenone (DPC). DNA for the CDR3: TGTGCCTGGTATTCAGGACAGGGGGACACTGAAGCTTTCTTT. This codes for CAWYSGQGDTEAFF.